A selection of T cell receptor beta chains follows, all from one sample in a study of shared clonotypes between healthy human individuals. The protocol was immunoSEQ multiplex PCR, while the TCRdb copy is restricted to in-frame clones and leaves out a portion. The profile shows 2.5 million or so clones, just over 90% of them singletons. Sample: naive CD4+ T cells sorted from blood. These receptors all come from a young man in good health. Each CDR3 is given with its conserved first and last residue. The order of the fields is V gene, clone size, J gene, D gene, CDR3 DNA, CDR3 protein. The D gene is left open where the match is weak. Not every row has a clone size; where given, it reads once, few, many or a size class.

>TRBV6-6|-|TRBJ2-3|-
TGTGCCAGCAGTTACATGGCAGATACGCAGTATTTT
CASSYMADTQYF
>TRBV18|-|TRBJ2-5|-
TGTGCCAGCTCACCCTACCATTCTCCCCAAGAGACCCAGTACTTC
CASSPYHSPQETQYF
>TRBV19|few|TRBJ1-6|-
TGTGCCATTCCCCGACAGAAAAATTCACCCCTCCACTTT
CAIPRQKNSPLHF
>TRBV28|-|TRBJ1-2|TRBD1
TGTGCCAGCTCTAAGGGGGACAGGGGGGTTTATGGCTACACCTTC
CASSKGDRGVYGYTF
>TRBV19|-|TRBJ2-7|-
TGTGCCAGTAGTCCAGGACGGGGTATGTCCGAGCAGTACTTC
CASSPGRGMSEQYF
>TRBV7-8|-|TRBJ2-1|TRBD2
TGTGCCAGCAGCCCCACGGGGACTAGCGGAAGGCACAATGAGCAGTTCTTC
CASSPTGTSGRHNEQFF
>TRBV6-4|-|TRBJ2-2|TRBD1
TGTGCCAGCGGGACAGGGGGCCCCACCGGGGAGCTGTTTTTT
CASGTGGPTGELFF
>TRBV11-2|-|TRBJ2-5|-
TGTGCCAGCAGCTTAGTCGGCGGAAAAGTAGAGACCCAGTACTTC
CASSLVGGKVETQYF
>TRBV5-1|-|TRBJ1-1|-
TGCGCCAGCAGCTTGGGCGGACAGACCAACACTGAAGCTTTCTTT
CASSLGGQTNTEAFF
>TRBV11-1|-|TRBJ1-2|-
TGTGCCAGCAGCTTAGAAGGGGACGGCTACACCTTC
CASSLEGDGYTF
>TRBV29-1|-|TRBJ1-1|-
TGCAGCGTGGAAAAGACAGGCCTGAACACTGAAGCTTTCTTT
CSVEKTGLNTEAFF